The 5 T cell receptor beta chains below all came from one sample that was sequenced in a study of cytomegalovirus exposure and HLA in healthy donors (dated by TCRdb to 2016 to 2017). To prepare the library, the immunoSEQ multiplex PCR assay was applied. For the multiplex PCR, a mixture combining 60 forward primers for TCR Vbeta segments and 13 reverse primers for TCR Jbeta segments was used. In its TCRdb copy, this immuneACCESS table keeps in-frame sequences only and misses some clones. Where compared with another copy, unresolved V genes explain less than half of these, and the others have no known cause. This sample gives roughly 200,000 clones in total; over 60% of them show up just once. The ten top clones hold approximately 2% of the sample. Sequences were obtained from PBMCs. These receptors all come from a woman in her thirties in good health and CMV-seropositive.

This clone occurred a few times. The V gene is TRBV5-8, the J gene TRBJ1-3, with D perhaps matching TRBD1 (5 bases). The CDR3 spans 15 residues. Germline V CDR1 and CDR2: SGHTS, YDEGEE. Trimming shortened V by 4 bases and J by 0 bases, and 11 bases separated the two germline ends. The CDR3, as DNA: TGTGCCAGCAGCCGACAGATGCACTCTGGAAACACCATATATTTT. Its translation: CASSRQMHSGNTIYF.

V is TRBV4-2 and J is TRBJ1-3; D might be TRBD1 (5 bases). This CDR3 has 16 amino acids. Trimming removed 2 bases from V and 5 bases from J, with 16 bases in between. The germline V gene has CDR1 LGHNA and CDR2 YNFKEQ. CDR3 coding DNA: TGTGCCAGCAGCCAAACCCCAGGGATGGATCGAAACACCATATATTTT. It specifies CASSQTPGMDRNTIYF.

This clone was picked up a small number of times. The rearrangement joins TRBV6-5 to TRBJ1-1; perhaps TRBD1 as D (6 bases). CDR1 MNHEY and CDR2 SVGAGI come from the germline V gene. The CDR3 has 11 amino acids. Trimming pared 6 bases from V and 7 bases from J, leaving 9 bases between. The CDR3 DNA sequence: TGTGCCAGCAGGGACAGATTTGAAGCTTTCTTT. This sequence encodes CASRDRFEAFF.

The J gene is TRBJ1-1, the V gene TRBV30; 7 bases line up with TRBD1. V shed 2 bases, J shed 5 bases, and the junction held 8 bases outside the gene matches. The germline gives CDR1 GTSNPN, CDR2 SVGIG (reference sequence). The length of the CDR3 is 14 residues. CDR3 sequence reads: CAWSPDRDLTEAFF. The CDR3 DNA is TGTGCCTGGAGTCCTGACAGGGACTTGACTGAAGCTTTCTTT.

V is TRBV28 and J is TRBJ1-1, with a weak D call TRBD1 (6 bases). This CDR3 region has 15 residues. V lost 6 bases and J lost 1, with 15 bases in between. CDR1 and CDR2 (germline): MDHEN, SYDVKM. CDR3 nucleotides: TGTGCCAGCAGGGGCTCGACAGGAACGAACACTGAAGCTTTCTTT. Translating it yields CASRGSTGTNTEAFF.